These 4 T cell receptor beta chains were sequenced from one sample in a study of OX40 agonist ivuxolimab in advanced cancers. Data came from immunoSEQ multiplex PCR; TCRdb stores just in-frame clones and leaves some out. The sample records around 83,000 clones, 91% being singletons. The sample consisted of CD4+ or CD8+ T cells sorted from blood, taken in a trial of the OX40 agonist ivuxolimab. Receptors were obtained from an adult with an advanced solid tumor such as melanoma, head and neck, liver or kidney cancer.

The V gene is TRBV6-5, the J gene TRBJ2-7; 12 bases align to TRBD2. Germline values: CDR1 MNHEY, CDR2 SVGAGI. This CDR3 is 15 amino acids long. Trimming cost V 2 bases and J 6 bases; bases outside gene matches: 5. Here the CDR3 DNA reads TGTGCCAGCAGTTACGGAGTACTAGCGGGAGGCGAGCAGTACTTC. It is translated as CASSYGVLAGGEQYF.

V gene TRBV18 combines with J gene TRBJ2-7; no reliable D call. Trimming took 3 bases from V and 3 from J, leaving 9 bases between them. The CDR3 runs to 13 residues. CDR1 and CDR2 (germline): KGHSH, LQKENI. As DNA, the CDR3 is TGTGCCAGCTCACCCAAGGAAAACTACGAGCAGTACTTC. Translation gives CASSPKENYEQYF.

The chain joins TRBV18 to TRBJ1-2; D remains unclear. Per the germline V gene, CDR1 is KGHSH and CDR2 is LQKENI. CDR3 length: 16 residues. Trimming removed 3 bases at V and 2 bases at J, with 16 bases between. Written as DNA, the CDR3 is TGTGCCAGCTCACCGCCCACAGCAGGTGGAAACTATGGCTACACCTTC. This encodes CASSPPTAGGNYGYTF.

This sequence joins TRBV25-1 and TRBJ1-4; the D is unclear. Looked up from germline, CDR1 is MGHDK and CDR2 is SYGVNS. CDR3 length: 15 amino acids. V lost 1 base and J lost 8, with 14 bases in between. CDR3 nucleotides: TGTGCCAGCAGTGAATCCGTCGTCGGGGAGGAAAAACTGTTTTTT. It is translated as CASSESVVGEEKLFF.